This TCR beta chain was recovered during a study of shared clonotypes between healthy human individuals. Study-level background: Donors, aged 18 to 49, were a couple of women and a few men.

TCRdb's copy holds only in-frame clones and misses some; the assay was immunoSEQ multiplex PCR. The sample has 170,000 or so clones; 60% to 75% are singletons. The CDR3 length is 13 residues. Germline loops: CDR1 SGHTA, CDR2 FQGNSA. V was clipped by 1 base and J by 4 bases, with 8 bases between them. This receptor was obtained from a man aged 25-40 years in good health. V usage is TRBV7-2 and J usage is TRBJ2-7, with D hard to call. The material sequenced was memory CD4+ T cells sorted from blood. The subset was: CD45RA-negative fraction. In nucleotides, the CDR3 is TGTGCCAGCAGCTTAGGTCTCGGTTACGAGCAGTACTTC. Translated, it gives CASSLGLGYEQYF. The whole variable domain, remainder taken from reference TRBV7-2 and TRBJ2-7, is GAGVSQSPSNKVTEKGKDVELRCDPISGHTALYWYRQSLGQGLEFLIYFQGNSAPDKSGLPSDRFSAERTGGSVSTLTIQRTQQEDSAVYLCASSLGLGYEQYFGPGTRLTVT.